This record covers a single T cell receptor beta chain. Original processing notes: Quantification of nucleated cells was approximated via reference gene primer amplification. The data were produced by immunoSEQ multiplex PCR, yet TCRdb's version contains in-frame clones alone and is incomplete. That table supplies the V and J calls and clone size; D and trimming were determined from the DNA. Of about 400,000 clones in the sample, around 88% were seen once. The data derive from a study of blood T cell repertoires in COVID-19. Study as a whole: Sample material is recorded as cDNA or gDNA derived from T cells, B-cell-depleted T cells, or PBMCs.

CDR1 and CDR2 (germline): SNHLY, FYNNEI. With 7 bases removed from V and 4 bases from J, the gap between germline ends came to 8 bases. The CDR3 has 11 amino acids. The V and J genes are TRBV2 and TRBJ2-7; TRBD2 might be the D (6 bases). Sequenced material: peripheral blood. This TCR was sampled from a woman in her thirties with acute or convalescent COVID-19. This CDR3 is CASTREYEQYF. CDR3 DNA sequence: TGTGCCAGCACACGGGAGTACGAGCAGTACTTC.